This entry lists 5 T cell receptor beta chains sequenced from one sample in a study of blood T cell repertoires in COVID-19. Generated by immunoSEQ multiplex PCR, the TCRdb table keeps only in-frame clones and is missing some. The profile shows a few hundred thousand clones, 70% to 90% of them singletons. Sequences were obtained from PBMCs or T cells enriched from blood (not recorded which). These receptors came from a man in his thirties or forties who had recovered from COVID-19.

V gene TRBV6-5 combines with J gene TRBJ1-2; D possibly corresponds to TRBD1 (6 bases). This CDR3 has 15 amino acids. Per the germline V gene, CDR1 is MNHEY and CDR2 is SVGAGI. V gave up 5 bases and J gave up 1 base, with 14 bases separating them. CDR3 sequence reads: CASSNPAGDNYGYTF. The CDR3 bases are TGTGCCAGCAGTAACCCGGCAGGGGATAACTATGGCTACACCTTC.

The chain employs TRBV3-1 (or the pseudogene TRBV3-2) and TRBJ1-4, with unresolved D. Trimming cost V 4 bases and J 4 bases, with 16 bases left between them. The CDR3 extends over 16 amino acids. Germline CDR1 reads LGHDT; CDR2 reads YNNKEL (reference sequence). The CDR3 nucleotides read TGTGCCAGCAGCCCATCCCCTCGTTACGGTAATGAAAAACTGTTTTTT. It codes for CASSPSPRYGNEKLFF.

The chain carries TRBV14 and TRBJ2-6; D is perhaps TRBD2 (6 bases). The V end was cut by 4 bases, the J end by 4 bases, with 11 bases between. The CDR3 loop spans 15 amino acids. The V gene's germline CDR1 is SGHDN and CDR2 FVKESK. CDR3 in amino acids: CASSPWRAGANVLTF. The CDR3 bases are TGTGCCAGCAGCCCCTGGAGGGCCGGGGCCAACGTCCTGACTTTC.

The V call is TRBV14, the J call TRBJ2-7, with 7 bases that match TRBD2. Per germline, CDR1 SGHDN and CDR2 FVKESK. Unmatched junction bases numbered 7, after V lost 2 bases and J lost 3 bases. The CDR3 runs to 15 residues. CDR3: CASSQLGGVVYEQYF. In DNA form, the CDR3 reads TGTGCCAGCAGCCAATTGGGAGGGGTCGTCTACGAGCAGTACTTC.

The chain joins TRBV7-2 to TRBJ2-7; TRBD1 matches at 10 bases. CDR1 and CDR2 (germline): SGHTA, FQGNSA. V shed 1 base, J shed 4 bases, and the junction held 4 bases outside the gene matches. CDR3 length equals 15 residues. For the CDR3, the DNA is TGTGCCAGCAGCTTAGGGGACAGGGGCTGGTACGAGCAGTACTTC. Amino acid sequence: CASSLGDRGWYEQYF.